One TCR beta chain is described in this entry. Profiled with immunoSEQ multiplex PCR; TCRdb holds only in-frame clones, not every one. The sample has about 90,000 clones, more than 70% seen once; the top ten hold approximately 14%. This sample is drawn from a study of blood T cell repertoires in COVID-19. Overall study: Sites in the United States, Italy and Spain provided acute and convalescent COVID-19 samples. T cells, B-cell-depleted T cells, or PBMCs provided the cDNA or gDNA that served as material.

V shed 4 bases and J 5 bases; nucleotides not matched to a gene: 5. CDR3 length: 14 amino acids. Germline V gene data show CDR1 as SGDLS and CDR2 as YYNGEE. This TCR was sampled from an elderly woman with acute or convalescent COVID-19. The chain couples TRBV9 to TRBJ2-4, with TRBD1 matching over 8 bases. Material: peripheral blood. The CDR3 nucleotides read TGTGCCAGCAGCAAGACAGGGGCGGAAAACATTCAGTACTTC. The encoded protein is CASSKTGAENIQYF.